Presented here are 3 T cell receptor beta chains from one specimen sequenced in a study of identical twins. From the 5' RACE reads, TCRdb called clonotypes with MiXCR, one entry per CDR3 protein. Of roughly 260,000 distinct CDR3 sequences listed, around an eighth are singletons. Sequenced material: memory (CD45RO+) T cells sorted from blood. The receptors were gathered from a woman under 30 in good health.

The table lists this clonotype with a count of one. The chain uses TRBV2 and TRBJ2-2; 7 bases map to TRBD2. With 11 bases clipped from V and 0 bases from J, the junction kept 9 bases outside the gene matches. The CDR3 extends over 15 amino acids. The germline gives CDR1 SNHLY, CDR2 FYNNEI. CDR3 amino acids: CASRLSGTNTGELFF. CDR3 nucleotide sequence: TGTGCCTCTCGGTTAAGCGGGACGAACACCGGGGAGCTGTTTTTT. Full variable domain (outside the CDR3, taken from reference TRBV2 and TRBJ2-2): EPEVTQTPSHQVTQMGQEVILRCVPISNHLYFYWYRQILGQKVEFLVSFYNNEISEKSEIFDDQFSVERPDGSNFTLKIRSTKLEDSAMYFCASRLSGTNTGELFFGEGSRLTVL.

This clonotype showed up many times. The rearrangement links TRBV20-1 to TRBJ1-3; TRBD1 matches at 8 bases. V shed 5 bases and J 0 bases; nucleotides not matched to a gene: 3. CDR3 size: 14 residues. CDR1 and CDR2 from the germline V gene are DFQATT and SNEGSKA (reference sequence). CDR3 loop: CSALTGGSGNTIYF. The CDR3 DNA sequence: TGCAGTGCTTTAACAGGGGGCTCTGGAAACACCATATATTTT.

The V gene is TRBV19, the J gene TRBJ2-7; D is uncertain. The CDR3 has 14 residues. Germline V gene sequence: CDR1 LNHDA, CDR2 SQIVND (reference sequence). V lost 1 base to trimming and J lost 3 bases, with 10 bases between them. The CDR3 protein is CASSIAPGYYEQYF. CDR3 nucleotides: TGTGCCAGTAGTATAGCCCCAGGTTACTACGAGCAGTACTTC.